This T cell receptor beta chain was observed in a study of blood T cell repertoires in COVID-19. Turning to the study itself: Researchers got acute and convalescent COVID-19 samples from the United States, Italy and Spain. Sources were T cells, B-cell-depleted T cells, or PBMCs; the material itself was cDNA or gDNA.

The cohort comprised adults aged about 18 to 100 years residing in about two dozen US areas. Participants reported their clinical history, and cohort assignment relied on those reports. The repertoire was sequenced with immunoSEQ multiplex PCR; TCRdb's copy has only in-frame clones and lacks some. The table records roughly 290,000 clones, roughly 89% of them present only once. This CDR3 is 15 amino acids long. Germline V CDR1 and CDR2: MNHNS, SASEGT. V shed 1 base and J shed 0 bases, with 9 bases lying between them. The V call is TRBV6-1, the J call TRBJ1-2; D is undetermined. The source of this sequence is a woman aged 18-30 years with acute COVID-19. Input material: PBMCs or T cells enriched from blood (not recorded which). CDR3 in amino acids: CASSEGPKANYGYTF. In nucleotides, the CDR3 is TGTGCCAGCAGTGAAGGGCCCAAAGCTAACTATGGCTACACCTTC.